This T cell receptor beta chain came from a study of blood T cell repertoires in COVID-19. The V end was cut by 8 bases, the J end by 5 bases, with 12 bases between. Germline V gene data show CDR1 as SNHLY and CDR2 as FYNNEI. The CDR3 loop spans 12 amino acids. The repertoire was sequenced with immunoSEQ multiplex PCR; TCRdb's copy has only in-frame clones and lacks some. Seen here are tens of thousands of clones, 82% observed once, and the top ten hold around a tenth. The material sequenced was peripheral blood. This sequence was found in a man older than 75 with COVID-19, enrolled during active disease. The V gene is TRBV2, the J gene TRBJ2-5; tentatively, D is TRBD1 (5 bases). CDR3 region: CASSPGSETQYF. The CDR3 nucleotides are TGTGCCAGCTCCCCAGGGTCGGAGACCCAGTACTTC.